The rows below give T cell receptor beta chains drawn from one sample of a study of blood T cells in healthy people across ages. TCRdb re-called the 5' RACE reads through MiXCR, storing one row per CDR3 protein. This sample has under 2 million distinct CDR3 sequences, with 34% found just once. Sequences were obtained from blood. Every receptor here comes from a woman aged 25 to 39 in good health. Both conserved end residues are part of each CDR3. Each record gives: V gene, D gene, clone size, J gene, CDR3 protein, CDR3 DNA. D genes are given only for firm matches. Only part of the rows carry a size: once, few, many, or a class if the clone is expanded.

v_call: TRBV30; d_call: TRBD1; clone_size: .; j_call: TRBJ2-5; cdr3_aa: CVWLNRGRETQYF; cdr3_nt: TGTGTCTGGCTTAACAGGGGGAGGGAGACCCAGTACTTC
v_call: TRBV20-1; d_call: .; clone_size: .; j_call: TRBJ1-5; cdr3_aa: CSARGTLSQPQHF; cdr3_nt: TGCAGTGCTAGGGGGACTCTCAGTCAGCCCCAGCATTTT
v_call: TRBV30; d_call: .; clone_size: .; j_call: TRBJ2-1; cdr3_aa: CAWSPSLEQFF; cdr3_nt: TGTGCCTGGAGTCCGTCGCTTGAGCAGTTCTTC
v_call: TRBV3-1; d_call: .; clone_size: few; j_call: TRBJ2-7; cdr3_aa: CASSHDRTRGSSEQYF; cdr3_nt: TGTGCCAGCAGCCACGACAGGACTAGAGGGAGCTCCGAGCAGTACTTC
v_call: TRBV7-9; d_call: .; clone_size: few; j_call: TRBJ2-3; cdr3_aa: CASSLGPSGGRSTDTQYF; cdr3_nt: TGTGCCAGCAGCTTAGGTCCCTCCGGGGGCCGGAGCACAGATACGCAGTATTTT
v_call: TRBV4-2; d_call: .; clone_size: many; j_call: TRBJ2-1; cdr3_aa: CASSQGQGWRNEQFF; cdr3_nt: TGTGCCAGCAGCCAAGGGCAGGGGTGGAGGAATGAGCAGTTCTTC
v_call: TRBV5-1; d_call: TRBD2; clone_size: many; j_call: TRBJ2-5; cdr3_aa: CASTLGGTEETQYF; cdr3_nt: TGCGCCAGCACTCTGGGAGGGACTGAAGAGACCCAGTACTTC
v_call: TRBV4-1; d_call: TRBD1; clone_size: .; j_call: TRBJ2-1; cdr3_aa: CASSQVPGQNTYNEQFF; cdr3_nt: TGCGCCAGCAGCCAAGTACCGGGACAGAACACCTACAATGAGCAGTTCTTC
v_call: TRBV2; d_call: TRBD2; clone_size: .; j_call: TRBJ2-6; cdr3_aa: CASSDTRGLAARSGANVLTF; cdr3_nt: TGTGCCAGCAGTGATACCAGGGGACTAGCGGCGCGCTCTGGGGCCAACGTCCTGACTTTC
v_call: TRBV5-4; d_call: .; clone_size: few; j_call: TRBJ2-1; cdr3_aa: CASSFRVQNEQFF; cdr3_nt: TGTGCCAGCAGCTTCAGGGTGCAGAATGAGCAGTTCTTC
v_call: TRBV29-1; d_call: .; clone_size: few; j_call: TRBJ2-1; cdr3_aa: CSVDNLAGTSSYNEQFF; cdr3_nt: TGCAGCGTTGATAACCTGGCCGGGACTTCATCCTACAATGAGCAGTTCTTC